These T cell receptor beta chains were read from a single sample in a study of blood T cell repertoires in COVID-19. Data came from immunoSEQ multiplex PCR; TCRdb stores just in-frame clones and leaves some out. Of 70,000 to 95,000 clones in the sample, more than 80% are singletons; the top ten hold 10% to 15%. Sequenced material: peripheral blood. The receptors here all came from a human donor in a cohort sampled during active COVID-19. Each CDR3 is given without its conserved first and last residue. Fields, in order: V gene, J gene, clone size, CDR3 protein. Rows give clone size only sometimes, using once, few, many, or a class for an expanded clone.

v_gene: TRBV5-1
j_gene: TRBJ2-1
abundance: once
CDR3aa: ASSLDGGKHNEQF

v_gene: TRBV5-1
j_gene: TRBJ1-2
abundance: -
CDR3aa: ASSLAGTGADGYT

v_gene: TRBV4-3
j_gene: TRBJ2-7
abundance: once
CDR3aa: ASSTQVWASYEQY

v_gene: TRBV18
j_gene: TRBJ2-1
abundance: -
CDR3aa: ASSISAGAYNEQF

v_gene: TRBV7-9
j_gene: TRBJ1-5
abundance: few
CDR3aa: ASSSWGGSNQPQH

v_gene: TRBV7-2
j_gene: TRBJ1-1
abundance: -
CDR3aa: ASSFLGGIGGAF

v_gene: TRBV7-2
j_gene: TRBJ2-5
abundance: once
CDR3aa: ASRYGTAQETQY

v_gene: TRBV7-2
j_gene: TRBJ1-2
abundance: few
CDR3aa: ASRPIRGGVNYGYT

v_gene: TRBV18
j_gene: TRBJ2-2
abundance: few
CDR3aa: ASSPPTTNTGELF

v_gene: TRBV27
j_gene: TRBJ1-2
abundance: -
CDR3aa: ASRFNREHGYT

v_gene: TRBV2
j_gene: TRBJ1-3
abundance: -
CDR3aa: ASSDQGGSGNTIY

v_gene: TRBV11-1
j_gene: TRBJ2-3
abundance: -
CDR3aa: ASSPSGGAGDTQY

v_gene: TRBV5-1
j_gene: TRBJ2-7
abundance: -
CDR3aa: ASRSQSYEQY

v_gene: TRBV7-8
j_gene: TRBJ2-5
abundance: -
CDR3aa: ASSSSSGRQETQY

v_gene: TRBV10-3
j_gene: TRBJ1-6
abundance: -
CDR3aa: AIRPGQGVSPLH

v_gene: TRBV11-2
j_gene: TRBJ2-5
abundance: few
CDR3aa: ASSLGSGVGETQY

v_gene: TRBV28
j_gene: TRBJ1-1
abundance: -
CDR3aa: ASTIQGQPRGEAF

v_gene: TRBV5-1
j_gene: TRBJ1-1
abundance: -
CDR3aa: ASSLDHSNTEAF

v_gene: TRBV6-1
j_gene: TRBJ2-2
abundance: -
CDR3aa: ASTAGGGVTGELF

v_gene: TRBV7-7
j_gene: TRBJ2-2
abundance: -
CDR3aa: ASSALGQGFSGELF

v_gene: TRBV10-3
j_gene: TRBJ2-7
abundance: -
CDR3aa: AISGQGANEQY

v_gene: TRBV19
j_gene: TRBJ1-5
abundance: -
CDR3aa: ATSQLATGVNQPQH

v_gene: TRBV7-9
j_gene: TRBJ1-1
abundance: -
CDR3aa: ASSLRGQGNTEAF

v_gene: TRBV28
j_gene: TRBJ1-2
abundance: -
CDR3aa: ASSPQGDGFNYGYT

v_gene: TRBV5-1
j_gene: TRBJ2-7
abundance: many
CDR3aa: ASNSGTGGVPEY

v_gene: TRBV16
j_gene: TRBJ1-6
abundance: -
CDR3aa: ASSRPWWGRGNSPLH

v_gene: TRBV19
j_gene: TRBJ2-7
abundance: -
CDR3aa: ASSRKPQGSGVYEQY

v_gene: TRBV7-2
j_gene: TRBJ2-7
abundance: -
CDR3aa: ASSPGGFLSYEQY

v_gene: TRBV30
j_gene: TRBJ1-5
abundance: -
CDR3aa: AWRPTGALGQPQH

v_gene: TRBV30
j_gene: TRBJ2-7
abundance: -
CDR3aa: AWRGPDRGQY

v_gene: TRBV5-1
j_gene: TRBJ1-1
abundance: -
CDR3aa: ASSLAGTGVAF

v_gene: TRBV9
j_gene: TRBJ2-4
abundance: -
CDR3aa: ASGTGLAKNIQY

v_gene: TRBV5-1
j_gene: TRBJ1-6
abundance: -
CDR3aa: ASSPRTGESSPLH

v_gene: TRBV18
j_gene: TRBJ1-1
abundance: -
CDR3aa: ASSPHPGSPEAF

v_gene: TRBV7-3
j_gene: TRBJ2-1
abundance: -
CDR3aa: ASSPLGGGRYEQF

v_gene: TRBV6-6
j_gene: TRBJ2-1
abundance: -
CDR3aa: ASSYSAGQYNEQF

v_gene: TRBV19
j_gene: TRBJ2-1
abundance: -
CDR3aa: ASSTPERGGVYEQF

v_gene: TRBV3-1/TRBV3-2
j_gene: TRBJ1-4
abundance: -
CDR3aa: ASSRRGREEKLF

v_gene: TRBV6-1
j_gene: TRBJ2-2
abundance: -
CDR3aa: ASSDTGSTNTGELF

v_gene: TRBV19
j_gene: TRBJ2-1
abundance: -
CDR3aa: ASGTGRFHNEQF

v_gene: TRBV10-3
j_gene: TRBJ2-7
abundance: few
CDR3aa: AISDSTWTSAQAYEQY

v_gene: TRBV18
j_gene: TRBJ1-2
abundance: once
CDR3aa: ASSPYRDGYT

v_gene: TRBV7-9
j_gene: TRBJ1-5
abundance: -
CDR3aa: ASSLEGGDGQPQH

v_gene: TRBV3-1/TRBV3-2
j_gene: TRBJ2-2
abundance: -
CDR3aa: ASSQASGELF

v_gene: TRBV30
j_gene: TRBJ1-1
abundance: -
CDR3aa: AWYLKQGRKNTEAF

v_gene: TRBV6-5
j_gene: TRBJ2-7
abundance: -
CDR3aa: ASSPDGDEQY

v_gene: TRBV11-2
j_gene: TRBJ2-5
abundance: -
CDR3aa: ASSLRLDMDGETQY

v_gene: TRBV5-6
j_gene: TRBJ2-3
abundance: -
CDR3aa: ASSRTGTDTQY

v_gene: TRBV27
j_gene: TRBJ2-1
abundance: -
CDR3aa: ASSEDPPPGNEQF

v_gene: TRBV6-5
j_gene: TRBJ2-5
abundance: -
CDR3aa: ASRTGETQY

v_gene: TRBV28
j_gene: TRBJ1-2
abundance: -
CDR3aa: ASRQTGGFGYT